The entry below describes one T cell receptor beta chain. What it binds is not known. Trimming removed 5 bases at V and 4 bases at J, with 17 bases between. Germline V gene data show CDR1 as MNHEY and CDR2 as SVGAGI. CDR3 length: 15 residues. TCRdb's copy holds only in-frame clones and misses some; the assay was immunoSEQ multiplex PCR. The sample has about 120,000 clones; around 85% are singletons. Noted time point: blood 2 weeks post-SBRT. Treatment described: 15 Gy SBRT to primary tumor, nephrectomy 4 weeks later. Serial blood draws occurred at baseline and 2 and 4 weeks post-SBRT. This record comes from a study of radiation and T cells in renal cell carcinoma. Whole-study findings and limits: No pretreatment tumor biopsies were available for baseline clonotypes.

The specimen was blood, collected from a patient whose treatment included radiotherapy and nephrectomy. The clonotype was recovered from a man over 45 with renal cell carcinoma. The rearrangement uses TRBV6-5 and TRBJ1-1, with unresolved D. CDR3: CASSAIGTESTEAFF. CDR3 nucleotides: TGTGCCAGCAGTGCAATAGGAACGGAATCCACTGAAGCTTTCTTT.